These 24 T cell receptor beta chains were all obtained from the same sample, sequenced in a study of T cell responses to AZD1222 COVID-19 vaccine (dated by TCRdb to the early 2020s). The time point tag for this specimen amounts to: baseline before first vaccination. Library preparation used the immunoSEQ multiplex PCR assay. TCRdb's version of the immuneACCESS table is confined to in-frame rearrangements and falls short of the full clone set. An unresolved V gene accounts for under half of the shortfall where checked; the remainder is of unknown origin. This sample gives approximately 90,000 clones in total; over 85% of them show up just once. Roughly an eighth of the sample is held by the ten biggest clonotypes. This specimen was peripheral blood, taken on day 0 of AZD1222 vaccination. The receptors shown here come from an adult in good health.

The chain carries TRBV9 and TRBJ1-1; D is unresolved. Germline CDR1 reads SGDLS; CDR2 reads YYNGEE. Trimming took off 0 bases at V and 3 bases at J, with 6 bases between the two ends. The CDR3 sequence is 13 residues long. The CDR3 sequence: CASSVGGHTEAFF. The DNA of the CDR3 is TGTGCCAGCAGCGTAGGGGGTCACACTGAAGCTTTCTTT.

This clone was found once. The chain carries TRBV5-1 and TRBJ1-1, with D uncertain. This CDR3 is 17 amino acids long. V lost 0 bases and J lost 6, with 21 bases in between. Germline V CDR1 and CDR2: SGHRS, YFSETQ. The CDR3 sequence: CASSLGMEKYSAAEAFF. The DNA for the CDR3 is TGCGCCAGCAGCTTGGGAATGGAGAAATACAGCGCAGCTGAAGCTTTCTTT.

This chain joins TRBV21-1 and TRBJ2-7; no DNA check was done on the table's D call, TRBD1. TRBV21-1 is described as a pseudogene. The CDR3 extends over 14 amino acids. In DNA, the CDR3 is TGTGCCAGCATGGGCAGGGTTGTGACCTACGAGCAGTACTTC. Its protein is CASMGRVVTYEQYF.

The chain carries TRBV28 and TRBJ2-3; the match to TRBD2 covers 16 bases. Per the germline V gene, CDR1 is MDHEN and CDR2 is SYDVKM. This CDR3 region has 19 residues. The trim removed 6 bases at V and 0 bases at J, leaving 9 bases unmatched. The CDR3, as DNA: TGTGCCAGCAGCCATATGGGACTAGCGGGAGGGAGAAGCACAGATACGCAGTATTTT. It translates to CASSHMGLAGGRSTDTQYF.

In this sample, this clone turned up once. The V call is TRBV21-1, the J call TRBJ1-5. TRBV21-1 is marked as a pseudogene. This CDR3 has 13 amino acids. CDR3 DNA sequence: TGTGCCAGCAGTGGGATAGCGGATCAGCCCCAGCATTTT. Its translation: CASSGIADQPQHF.

The chain combines TRBV29-1 with TRBJ2-1, with 8 bases matching TRBD1. The CDR3 runs to 14 residues. The J segment lost 6 bases and the V segment lost 6 bases, leaving 10 bases of the junction unmatched. The germline gives CDR1 SQVTM, CDR2 ANQGSEA. CDR3 loop: CSVGTGTGRNEQFF. The CDR3 nucleotides are TGCAGCGTCGGGACCGGGACAGGACGCAATGAGCAGTTCTTC.

This chain joins TRBV7-2 and TRBJ2-1; TRBD2 matches at 9 bases. With 4 bases clipped from V and 4 bases from J, the junction kept 8 bases outside the gene matches. The CDR3 length is 16 residues. CDR1 and CDR2 from the germline V gene are SGHTA and FQGNSA. CDR3 region: CASSSQTSGSYNEQFF. CDR3 DNA: TGTGCCAGCAGCTCTCAGACTAGCGGTTCTTACAATGAGCAGTTCTTC.

This chain links TRBV3-1 (or the pseudogene TRBV3-2) with TRBJ1-6, with TRBD1 matching over 9 bases. Germline V gene sequence: CDR1 LGHDT, CDR2 YNNKEL (reference sequence). The CDR3 runs to 14 residues. J was trimmed by 7 bases and V by 4 bases; bases with no gene match: 2. CDR3 loop: CASSPGQGNSPLHF. As DNA, the CDR3 is TGTGCCAGCAGCCCGGGACAGGGAAATTCACCCCTCCACTTT.

The gene calls are TRBV7-6 and TRBJ2-1; 10 bases match TRBD2. This CDR3 contains 15 residues. The J segment lost 8 bases and the V segment lost 1 base, leaving 5 bases of the junction unmatched. CDR1 and CDR2 from the germline V gene are SGHVS and FNYEAQ. CDR3 coding DNA: TGTGCCAGCAGCTTAGGGAGCGGGGGGGCAGATGAGCAGTTCTTC. Its translation: CASSLGSGGADEQFF.

This chain links TRBV19 with TRBJ1-2, with D perhaps TRBD1 (5 bases). The CDR3 runs to 12 residues. Trimming shortened V by 6 bases and J by 5 bases, and 10 bases separated the two germline ends. CDR1 LNHDA and CDR2 SQIVND come from the germline V gene (reference sequence). The CDR3 DNA reads TGTGCCAGTAGCGTTAGGGGTTATGGCTACACCTTC. It codes for CASSVRGYGYTF.

This clone was seen only a few times. This sequence joins TRBV5-4 and TRBJ2-7; 12 bases align to TRBD2. After removal of 4 bases from V and 7 bases from J, the junction contained 9 bases not matched to a gene. In germline, CDR1 is SGHNT, CDR2 YYREEE (reference sequence). The CDR3 runs 15 residues. The CDR3 coding sequence is TGTGCCAGCAGCATTAGACTAGCGGGAGCGGAAGAGCAGTACTTC. Its protein is CASSIRLAGAEEQYF.

The table lists this clone with a count of one. The DNA for the CDR3 is TGTGCCAGTACGAATGGACAGGGCGAGATCTATGGCTACACCTTC. It translates to CASTNGQGEIYGYTF. The chain employs TRBV19 and TRBJ1-2; the match to TRBD1 covers 8 bases. CDR1 and CDR2 (germline): LNHDA, SQIVND (reference sequence). The J segment lost 4 bases and the V segment lost 7 bases, leaving 11 bases of the junction unmatched. This CDR3 contains 15 residues. Based on the CDR3 plus reference TRBV19 and TRBJ1-2, the full variable domain is DGGITQSPKYLFRKEGQNVTLSCEQNLNHDAMYWYRQDPGQGLRLIYYSQIVNDFQKGDIAEGYSVSREKKESFPLTVTSAQKNPTAFYLCASTNGQGEIYGYTFGSGTRLTVV.

This clone was observed a single time. V gene TRBV19 combines with J gene TRBJ1-1; TRBD1 is a possible D gene (5 bases). CDR1 LNHDA and CDR2 SQIVND come from the germline V gene (reference sequence). V was shortened by 3 bases and J by 4 bases, with 12 bases between the two germline ends. The CDR3 has 14 residues. The CDR3 protein is CASSISGGRTEAFF. CDR3 nucleotides: TGTGCCAGTAGTATTTCGGGGGGTCGCACTGAAGCTTTCTTT.

The V gene is TRBV27, the J gene TRBJ2-2; 7 positions match TRBD1. Trimming removed 2 bases from V and 4 bases from J; junction bases left unmatched: 1. CDR3 length: 14 residues. CDR1 and CDR2 from the germline V gene are MNHEY and SMNVEV (reference sequence). The CDR3 nucleotides are TGTGCCAGCAGTTTAGGACAGGCCACCGGGGAGCTGTTTTTT. This gives the protein CASSLGQATGELFF.

The chain employs TRBV27 and TRBJ1-2; the D gene is possibly TRBD1 (5 bases). The CDR3 length is 16 residues. V was clipped by 6 bases and J by 4 bases, with 21 bases between them. The germline CDR1 and CDR2 sequences are MNHEY and SMNVEV (reference sequence). The CDR3 here is CASRRDGGGFGYGYTF. CDR3 bases: TGTGCCAGCAGACGGGATGGGGGGGGGTTCGGCTATGGCTACACCTTC.

The V gene is TRBV2, the J gene TRBJ1-1, with D perhaps matching TRBD1 (6 bases). The CDR3 is 11 amino acids. Looked up from germline, CDR1 is SNHLY and CDR2 is FYNNEI. Trimming took 5 bases from V and 8 from J, leaving 9 bases between them. CDR3 in DNA: TGTGCCAGCAGTTCGACAGGAGAAGCTTTCTTT. Its protein is CASSSTGEAFF.

This clone occurred a few times. The chain carries TRBV18 and TRBJ2-7; 8 nucleotides line up with TRBD1. V lost 6 bases and J lost 0; bases outside the gene matches: 7. From germline, CDR1 is KGHSH and CDR2 LQKENI. The CDR3 consists of 15 residues. For the CDR3, the DNA is TGTGCCAGCTCCCCAGGGGGCCACAGCTCCTACGAGCAGTACTTC. Translating gives CASSPGGHSSYEQYF.

In its sample, this clone was seen a few times. The chain joins TRBV9 to TRBJ2-1, with unresolved D. The germline V gene encodes CDR1 SGDLS and CDR2 YYNGEE. The V and J ends lost 1 base and 8 bases respectively, with 4 bases between them. CDR3 length: 11 amino acids. The DNA for the CDR3 is TGTGCCAGCAGCGTATCGTATGAGCAGTTCTTC. The encoded protein is CASSVSYEQFF.

This clone appeared a single time. The chain uses TRBV19 and TRBJ2-1; TRBD1 matches at 9 bases. V dropped 5 bases and J dropped 9; count of bases not matched to a gene: 8. The germline gives CDR1 LNHDA, CDR2 SQIVND (reference sequence). CDR3 length: 14 residues. The CDR3 region has the DNA TGTGCCAGTAGTCCCGGGACAGGGCATACTGAGCAGTTCTTC. This gives the protein CASSPGTGHTEQFF.

The CDR3 here is CASGAGGSGNTIYF. The CDR3 region has the DNA TGTGCCAGCGGGGCTGGGGGGTCTGGAAACACCATATATTTT. The rearrangement uses TRBV14 and TRBJ1-3; perhaps TRBD1 as D (5 bases). Per germline, CDR1 SGHDN and CDR2 FVKESK. This CDR3 region has 14 residues. Trimming pared 8 bases from V and 1 base from J, leaving 12 bases between.

This chain connects TRBV9 to TRBJ1-1; D may be TRBD1 (6 bases). The CDR3 sequence is 14 residues long. V lost 1 base and J 1 base, leaving 8 bases between the germline ends. Germline CDR1 is SGDLS and CDR2 is YYNGEE. For the CDR3, the DNA is TGTGCCAGCAGCGTACGACAGGAGAACACTGAAGCTTTCTTT. This translates into CASSVRQENTEAFF.

This clone was seen once. The rearrangement uses TRBV10-3 and TRBJ1-2, with 12 bases matching TRBD1. Germline assignment: CDR1 ENHRY and CDR2 SYGVKD. V dropped 0 bases and J dropped 4; count of bases not matched to a gene: 6. The CDR3 is made up of 17 amino acids. The CDR3 nucleotides read TGTGCCATCAGTGAGTCGGGGGACAGGGGGCTGATCTATGGCTACACCTTC. It specifies CAISESGDRGLIYGYTF.

This chain links TRBV6-5 with TRBJ2-4; weak D call: TRBD2 (7 bases). Germline lookup yields CDR1 MNHEY and CDR2 SVGAGI. V lost 6 bases, J lost 0 bases, and 12 bases lay in between. This CDR3 is built from 15 residues. The CDR3 coding sequence is TGTGCCAGCAGCACGGGGGGCGAAGCCAAAAACATTCAGTACTTC. This sequence encodes CASSTGGEAKNIQYF.

J is TRBJ2-1 and V is TRBV30; D possibly uses TRBD1 or TRBD2 (6 bases each). Germline CDR1 reads GTSNPN; CDR2 reads SVGIG (reference sequence). Trimming pared 0 bases from V and 9 bases from J, leaving 12 bases between. The CDR3 runs to 13 residues. CDR3 DNA: TGTGCCTGGAGTGTACAGGGAGGCACTGAGCAGTTCTTC. It specifies CAWSVQGGTEQFF.